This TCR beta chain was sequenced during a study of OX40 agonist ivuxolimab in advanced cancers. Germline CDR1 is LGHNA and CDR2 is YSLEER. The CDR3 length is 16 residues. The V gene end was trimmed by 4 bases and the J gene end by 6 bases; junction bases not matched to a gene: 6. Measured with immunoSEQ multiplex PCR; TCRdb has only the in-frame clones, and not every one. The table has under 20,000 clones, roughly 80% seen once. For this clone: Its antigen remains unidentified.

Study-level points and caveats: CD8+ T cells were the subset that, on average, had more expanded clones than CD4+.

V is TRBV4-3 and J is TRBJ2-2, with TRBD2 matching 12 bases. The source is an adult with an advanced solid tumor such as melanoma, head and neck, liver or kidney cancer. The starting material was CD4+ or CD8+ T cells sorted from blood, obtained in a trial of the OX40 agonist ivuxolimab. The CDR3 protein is CASSRSLAGGPGELFF. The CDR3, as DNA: TGCGCCAGCAGCCGCTCACTAGCGGGAGGCCCCGGGGAGCTGTTTTTT.